This T cell receptor (beta chain) was documented in a study of glioma-infiltrating T cells. In regard to this clonotype: Its antigen is not known.

TCR alpha and beta CDR3 regions were amplified from RNA using iRepertoire nested multiplex PCR. Via MiXCR, TCRdb re-called the multiplex PCR reads, giving one row per CDR3 protein. The profile shows about 140,000 distinct CDR3 sequences, 30% to 40% of them singletons. Study outcomes and limitations: Tissue-blood divergence was below expectation in non-neoplastic patients, above in gliomas. CDR3 overlap between tissue and blood was very small.

The sequencing input was glioma tissue, nonneoplastic brain tissue, or PBMCs (not recorded which). The origin of this receptor is a human donor with low-grade glioma or glioblastoma, undergoing nonglioma brain surgery, or in good health (not recorded which).

CDR3 in amino acids: CASRETTHNSPLHF. Here the CDR3 DNA reads TGTGCCAGCAGGGAAACAACCCATAATTCACCCCTCCACTTT. The chain combines TRBV6-1 with TRBJ1-6; D is uncertain. The V end lost 6 bases, the J end lost 5 bases, and 11 bases lay between the germline ends. The CDR3 consists of 14 residues. Germline loops: CDR1 MNHNS, CDR2 SASEGT.